Listed below are T cell receptor beta chains from one sample, sequenced in a study of blood T cell repertoires in COVID-19. The data were produced by immunoSEQ multiplex PCR, yet TCRdb's version contains in-frame clones alone and is incomplete. The sample holds approximately 90,000 clones; about 91% are singletons and the top ten take 0.35% to 0.5%. Sequenced: peripheral blood. These receptors originate from a man between 60 and 70 years old with acute or convalescent COVID-19. Both conserved end residues are part of each CDR3. The D gene is left open where the match is weak. Clone sizes are given selectively: once, few, many, or a class where the clone is expanded.

clone_size: .
v_call: TRBV27
d_call: .
j_call: TRBJ1-4
cdr3_nt: TGTGCCAGCAGTTGGACAGTTAATGAAAAACTGTTTTTT
cdr3_aa: CASSWTVNEKLFF

clone_size: .
v_call: TRBV25-1
d_call: TRBD1
j_call: TRBJ1-4
cdr3_nt: TGTGCCAGCAGTGAATACCAGGGGGGTAATGAAAAACTGTTTTTT
cdr3_aa: CASSEYQGGNEKLFF

clone_size: .
v_call: TRBV18
d_call: TRBD2
j_call: TRBJ2-7
cdr3_nt: TGTGCCAGTTCACGGCAGGGAGGGAGCTCCTACGAGCAGTACTTC
cdr3_aa: CASSRQGGSSYEQYF

clone_size: once
v_call: TRBV24-1
d_call: .
j_call: TRBJ2-3
cdr3_nt: TGTGCCACCAGTGATTCACCGGGACAAGAGACCCTCGTATTCATCCCAGATACGCAGTATTTT
cdr3_aa: CATSDSPGQETLVFIPDTQYF

clone_size: .
v_call: TRBV5-1
d_call: .
j_call: TRBJ1-1
cdr3_nt: TGCGCCAGCAGCTTGGAGGGGCCCTACACTGAAGCTTTCTTT
cdr3_aa: CASSLEGPYTEAFF

clone_size: once
v_call: TRBV2
d_call: TRBD2
j_call: TRBJ2-5
cdr3_nt: TGTGCCAGCAGCGCTCTAGCGGGGGGACAAGAGACCCAGTACTTC
cdr3_aa: CASSALAGGQETQYF

clone_size: .
v_call: TRBV27
d_call: .
j_call: TRBJ2-7
cdr3_nt: TGTGCCAGCAGTTTTTTACGCGGCTACCACGAGCAGTACTTC
cdr3_aa: CASSFLRGYHEQYF

clone_size: .
v_call: TRBV12-5
d_call: TRBD1
j_call: TRBJ1-5
cdr3_nt: TGTGCTAGTGGTTTGGGGGACAGGGGCAATCAGCCCCAGCATTTT
cdr3_aa: CASGLGDRGNQPQHF

clone_size: .
v_call: TRBV5-1
d_call: TRBD2
j_call: TRBJ2-5
cdr3_nt: TGCGCCAGCAGCAAGCTAGCGGGAGTAGGGGAGACCCAGTACTTC
cdr3_aa: CASSKLAGVGETQYF

clone_size: .
v_call: TRBV6-5
d_call: TRBD2
j_call: TRBJ2-3
cdr3_nt: TGTGCCAGCAGTTGGGACCCGGGACTAGCCAGTGATACGCAGTATTTT
cdr3_aa: CASSWDPGLASDTQYF

clone_size: .
v_call: TRBV6-5
d_call: TRBD2
j_call: TRBJ2-5
cdr3_nt: TGTGCCAGCAGGGGGACTAGCGGGACACAAGAGACCCAGTACTTC
cdr3_aa: CASRGTSGTQETQYF

clone_size: .
v_call: TRBV18
d_call: .
j_call: TRBJ2-3
cdr3_nt: TGTGCCAGCTCACCTTCGGGGACAGATACGCAGTATTTT
cdr3_aa: CASSPSGTDTQYF

clone_size: .
v_call: TRBV5-1
d_call: TRBD1
j_call: TRBJ1-2
cdr3_nt: TGCGCCAGCAGCACCCCGACAGGGGGTTCAGGTGGCTACACCTTC
cdr3_aa: CASSTPTGGSGGYTF

clone_size: .
v_call: TRBV5-1
d_call: .
j_call: TRBJ2-2
cdr3_nt: TGCGCCAGCAGCCCGATGGGGGCGGCCGGGGAGCTGTTTTTT
cdr3_aa: CASSPMGAAGELFF

clone_size: .
v_call: TRBV7-8
d_call: TRBD1
j_call: TRBJ1-3
cdr3_nt: TGTGCCAGCAGCCGAGCGGACAGGTCCGAGGGAAACACCATATATTTT
cdr3_aa: CASSRADRSEGNTIYF

clone_size: .
v_call: TRBV24-1
d_call: .
j_call: TRBJ2-2
cdr3_nt: TGTGCCACGGCGCTCCATGGAGGCACCGGGGAGCTGTTTTTT
cdr3_aa: CATALHGGTGELFF

clone_size: once
v_call: TRBV11-3
d_call: TRBD1
j_call: TRBJ2-7
cdr3_nt: TGTGCCAGCAGCTTAGAGAGAGGGGGCGGCCCCTACGAGCAGTACTTC
cdr3_aa: CASSLERGGGPYEQYF

clone_size: .
v_call: TRBV5-1
d_call: TRBD1
j_call: TRBJ1-1
cdr3_nt: TGCGCCAGCAGCTTTGGACAGGGTAGGGAGACTGAAGCTTTCTTT
cdr3_aa: CASSFGQGRETEAFF

clone_size: few
v_call: TRBV9
d_call: .
j_call: TRBJ2-7
cdr3_nt: TGTGCCAGCAGCGCCACCGGGGGCTCCTACGAGCAGTACTTC
cdr3_aa: CASSATGGSYEQYF

clone_size: few
v_call: TRBV28
d_call: .
j_call: TRBJ1-4
cdr3_nt: TGTGCCAGCAGTCCCTTAGTTCCAGGTTATCTTGAAAAACTGTTTTTT
cdr3_aa: CASSPLVPGYLEKLFF

clone_size: .
v_call: TRBV4-2
d_call: .
j_call: TRBJ1-6
cdr3_nt: TGTGCCAGCAAAACCGACAGGTTAACCAATAATTCACCCCTCCACTTT
cdr3_aa: CASKTDRLTNNSPLHF

clone_size: .
v_call: TRBV28
d_call: .
j_call: TRBJ1-1
cdr3_nt: TGTGCCACTATGAACACTGAAGCTTTCTTT
cdr3_aa: CATMNTEAFF

clone_size: .
v_call: TRBV4-1
d_call: TRBD1
j_call: TRBJ1-2
cdr3_nt: TGCGCCAGCAGCCAAGATGTGGGGGACAGGGGGTTCTATGGCTACACCTTC
cdr3_aa: CASSQDVGDRGFYGYTF

clone_size: .
v_call: TRBV6-6
d_call: .
j_call: TRBJ1-2
cdr3_nt: TGTGCCAGCAGTTACTCGGTACAGACAAACCGCTATGGCTACACCTTC
cdr3_aa: CASSYSVQTNRYGYTF

clone_size: .
v_call: TRBV19
d_call: TRBD1
j_call: TRBJ1-4
cdr3_nt: TGTGCCAGTAGTCTGACAGGGTTTGAAAAACTGTTTTTT
cdr3_aa: CASSLTGFEKLFF

clone_size: .
v_call: TRBV28
d_call: .
j_call: TRBJ1-3
cdr3_nt: TGTGCCGGGGGTACCATGGGGGCAGGAAACACCATATATTTT
cdr3_aa: CAGGTMGAGNTIYF

clone_size: .
v_call: TRBV4-1
d_call: .
j_call: TRBJ2-3
cdr3_nt: TGCGCCAGCAGCCAAGAGTACGGGTTCTATACGCAGTATTTT
cdr3_aa: CASSQEYGFYTQYF

clone_size: once
v_call: TRBV2
d_call: TRBD1
j_call: TRBJ1-5
cdr3_nt: TGTGCCAGCAGCGGACAGGCGGTCCACAATCAGCCCCAGCATTTT
cdr3_aa: CASSGQAVHNQPQHF

clone_size: few
v_call: TRBV18
d_call: .
j_call: TRBJ1-2
cdr3_nt: TGTGCCAGCTCACCGGAGGGGAGAGGCTACACCTTC
cdr3_aa: CASSPEGRGYTF

clone_size: .
v_call: TRBV7-9
d_call: .
j_call: TRBJ1-4
cdr3_nt: TGTGCCAGCAGCTTAGGGAGGGGTAGGTTGGAAAAACTGTTTTTT
cdr3_aa: CASSLGRGRLEKLFF

clone_size: .
v_call: TRBV29-1
d_call: .
j_call: TRBJ1-4
cdr3_nt: TGCAGCGTTGAAGTAGAAAAACTGTTTTTT
cdr3_aa: CSVEVEKLFF

clone_size: .
v_call: TRBV5-1
d_call: .
j_call: TRBJ2-7
cdr3_nt: TGCGCCAGCAGCTTGGCCCCCCTAACCGAAAACCACGAGCAGTACTTC
cdr3_aa: CASSLAPLTENHEQYF

clone_size: .
v_call: TRBV6-1
d_call: .
j_call: TRBJ1-1
cdr3_nt: TGTGCCAGCAGTGAACAGGAGAACACTGAAGCTTTCTTT
cdr3_aa: CASSEQENTEAFF

clone_size: .
v_call: TRBV27
d_call: TRBD2
j_call: TRBJ2-3
cdr3_nt: TGTGCCAGCAGTTTCACGGGACTAGCAGAGAGCACAGATACGCAGTATTTT
cdr3_aa: CASSFTGLAESTDTQYF

clone_size: .
v_call: TRBV24-1
d_call: TRBD2
j_call: TRBJ2-1
cdr3_nt: TGTGCCACCAGTGGGACTAGCAAGAATGAGCAGTTCTTC
cdr3_aa: CATSGTSKNEQFF

clone_size: .
v_call: TRBV19
d_call: .
j_call: TRBJ1-2
cdr3_nt: TGTGCCAGTAGTATGGGCAGCATAACCTATGGCTACACCTTC
cdr3_aa: CASSMGSITYGYTF

clone_size: .
v_call: TRBV10-1
d_call: .
j_call: TRBJ2-7
cdr3_nt: TGCGCCAGCAGCCCTTCACAGGGAAACGAGCAGTACTTC
cdr3_aa: CASSPSQGNEQYF

clone_size: once
v_call: TRBV20-1
d_call: .
j_call: TRBJ2-5
cdr3_nt: TGCAGTGCTAGCCCTCAAGAGACCCAGTACTTC
cdr3_aa: CSASPQETQYF

clone_size: .
v_call: TRBV19
d_call: .
j_call: TRBJ2-5
cdr3_nt: TGTGCCAGTAGGGGCGCGGACAGCCTACTCCAAGAGACCCAGTACTTC
cdr3_aa: CASRGADSLLQETQYF

clone_size: .
v_call: TRBV4-1
d_call: TRBD2
j_call: TRBJ2-7
cdr3_nt: TGCGCCAGCAGCCAAGTCGGCGGGAGGTTCGGGGAGCAGTACTTC
cdr3_aa: CASSQVGGRFGEQYF

clone_size: .
v_call: TRBV19
d_call: TRBD2
j_call: TRBJ2-1
cdr3_nt: TGTGCCAGTAGTTGGTCGGGGGGGATGAATGAGCAGTTCTTC
cdr3_aa: CASSWSGGMNEQFF

clone_size: once
v_call: TRBV11-2
d_call: TRBD1
j_call: TRBJ1-2
cdr3_nt: TGTGCCAGCAGCTTAGGGGGGACAGCCAATGGCTACACCTTC
cdr3_aa: CASSLGGTANGYTF

clone_size: .
v_call: TRBV7-3
d_call: .
j_call: TRBJ2-7
cdr3_nt: TGTGCCAGCAGCTTAGTCAGTGCCTACGAGCAGTACTTC
cdr3_aa: CASSLVSAYEQYF

clone_size: once
v_call: TRBV30
d_call: .
j_call: TRBJ1-5
cdr3_nt: TGTGCCTGCCAACCACAGGGCAATCAGCCCCAGCATTTT
cdr3_aa: CACQPQGNQPQHF

clone_size: .
v_call: TRBV2
d_call: TRBD2
j_call: TRBJ2-6
cdr3_nt: TGTGCCAGCAGTGATTTAGGCCTAGCGGTTAACTCTGGGGCCAACGTCCTGACTTTC
cdr3_aa: CASSDLGLAVNSGANVLTF

clone_size: .
v_call: TRBV9
d_call: TRBD2
j_call: TRBJ2-3
cdr3_nt: TGTGCCAGCAGCGTAGGGACTAGCGGGGGGACAGATACGCAGTATTTT
cdr3_aa: CASSVGTSGGTDTQYF

clone_size: .
v_call: TRBV30
d_call: .
j_call: TRBJ1-5
cdr3_nt: TGTGCCTGGAGAGGACGGGACAATCAGCCCCAGCATTTT
cdr3_aa: CAWRGRDNQPQHF

clone_size: .
v_call: TRBV30
d_call: .
j_call: TRBJ2-2
cdr3_nt: TGTGCCTGGAGTGCGAACGGGGTCACCGGGGAGCTGTTTTTT
cdr3_aa: CAWSANGVTGELFF

clone_size: .
v_call: TRBV7-8
d_call: TRBD1
j_call: TRBJ2-2
cdr3_nt: TGTGCCAGCAGCTCTTACAGGGGCCGAACCGGGGAGCTGTTTTTT
cdr3_aa: CASSSYRGRTGELFF

clone_size: once
v_call: TRBV6-6
d_call: .
j_call: TRBJ2-7
cdr3_nt: TGTGCCAGCAGTGGGGACATATCATTCGGGCAGTACTTC
cdr3_aa: CASSGDISFGQYF

clone_size: once
v_call: TRBV9
d_call: TRBD1
j_call: TRBJ2-1
cdr3_nt: TGTGCCAGCAGTTTCGGACAGGATGAGCAGTTCTTC
cdr3_aa: CASSFGQDEQFF

clone_size: .
v_call: TRBV7-8
d_call: .
j_call: TRBJ2-3
cdr3_nt: TGTGCCAGCAGCTTAGGGGCCCCACTAGTTTCGGATACGCAGTATTTT
cdr3_aa: CASSLGAPLVSDTQYF

clone_size: .
v_call: TRBV4-1
d_call: .
j_call: TRBJ2-7
cdr3_nt: TGCGCCAGCAGCCCGAAAGCGAGCGGCTACGAGCAGTACTTC
cdr3_aa: CASSPKASGYEQYF

clone_size: .
v_call: TRBV6-5
d_call: TRBD1
j_call: TRBJ2-7
cdr3_nt: TGTGCCAGCAGTTATACAACAGGGGGCCTTCCCTACGAGCAGTACTTC
cdr3_aa: CASSYTTGGLPYEQYF

clone_size: .
v_call: TRBV30
d_call: .
j_call: TRBJ1-1
cdr3_nt: TGTGCCTGGAGTACTAGGAGACCCCTGGGCACTGAAGCTTTCTTT
cdr3_aa: CAWSTRRPLGTEAFF

clone_size: .
v_call: TRBV7-8
d_call: TRBD2
j_call: TRBJ2-3
cdr3_nt: TGTGCCAGCAGCTTAGTTACGGGAGGGAGCACAGATACGCAGTATTTT
cdr3_aa: CASSLVTGGSTDTQYF